This T cell receptor beta chain is drawn from a study of a mutant IDH1 vaccine in newly diagnosed glioma. Overall study context: Eight vaccine doses were administered to patients at weeks 1, 3, 5, 7, 11, 15, 19 and 23. Treated patients were roughly 60% male, about 40% female, mean age 40.4 years. The therapy given earlier, which was standard therapy, consisted of radiotherapy, temozolomide, or both, and most of the patients received both.

This sample's time point: week 5, during vaccination. Every vaccine dose comprised 300 ug of mutant IDH1 20-mer peptide plus topical imiquimod. Those who donated had recent WHO grade 3 or 4 IDH1-mutant, ATRX-lost astrocytomas. CDR1 and CDR2 (germline): SGHNT, YYREEE (reference sequence). The trim removed 7 bases at V and 3 bases at J, leaving 7 bases unmatched. This CDR3 is built from 15 residues. With respect to this clone: Its specificity is not known.

Produced via immunoSEQ multiplex PCR; TCRdb's table is partial and in-frame only. The sample carries under 70,000 clones, around 81% recorded once. This chain joins TRBV5-4 and TRBJ2-3, with TRBD2 matching over 11 bases. The TCR sequence derives from a man aged 30 to 39 with glioma. The starting material was PBMCs, obtained from a glioma patient whose treatment included an IDH1 peptide vaccine. CDR3 DNA sequence: TGTGCCAGCCAAACTAGCGGGGGATCTACAGATACGCAGTATTTT. This sequence encodes CASQTSGGSTDTQYF.